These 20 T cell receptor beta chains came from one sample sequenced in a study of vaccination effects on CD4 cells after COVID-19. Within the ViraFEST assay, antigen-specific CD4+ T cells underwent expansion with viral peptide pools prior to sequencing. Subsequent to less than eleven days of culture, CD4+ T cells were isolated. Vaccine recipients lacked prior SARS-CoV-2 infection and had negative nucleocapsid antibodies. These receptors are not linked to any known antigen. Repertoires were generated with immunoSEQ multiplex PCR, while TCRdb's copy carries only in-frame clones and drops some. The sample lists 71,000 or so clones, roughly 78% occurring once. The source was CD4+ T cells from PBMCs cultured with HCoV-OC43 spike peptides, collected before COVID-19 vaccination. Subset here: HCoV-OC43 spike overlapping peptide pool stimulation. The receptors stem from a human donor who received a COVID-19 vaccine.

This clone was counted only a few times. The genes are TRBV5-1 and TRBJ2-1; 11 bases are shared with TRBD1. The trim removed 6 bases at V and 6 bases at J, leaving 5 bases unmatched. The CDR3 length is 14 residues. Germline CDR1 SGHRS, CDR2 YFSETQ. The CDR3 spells CASTGDRGANEQFF. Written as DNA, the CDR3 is TGCGCCAGCACGGGGGACAGGGGGGCCAATGAGCAGTTCTTC. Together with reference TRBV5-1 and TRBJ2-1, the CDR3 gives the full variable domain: KAGVTQTPRYLIKTRGQQVTLSCSPISGHRSVSWYQQTPGQGLQFLFEYFSETQRNKGNFPGRFSGRQFSNSRSEMNVSTLELGDSALYLCASTGDRGANEQFFGPGTRLTVL.

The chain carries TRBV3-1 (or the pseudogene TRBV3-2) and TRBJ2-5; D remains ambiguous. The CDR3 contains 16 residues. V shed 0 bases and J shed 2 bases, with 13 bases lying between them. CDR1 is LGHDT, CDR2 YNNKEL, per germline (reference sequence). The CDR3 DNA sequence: TGTGCCAGCAGCCAAGACTCGTTACGGAGTCAAGAGACCCAGTACTTC. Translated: CASSQDSLRSQETQYF.

CDR3 coding DNA: TGTGCCGCACAGGGAAGGACCGGGGAGCTGTTTTTT. Translating it yields CAAQGRTGELFF. The rearrangement links TRBV27 to TRBJ2-2, with D tentatively TRBD1 (6 bases). The V end was cut by 11 bases, the J end by 5 bases, with 12 bases between. Per germline, CDR1 MNHEY and CDR2 SMNVEV (reference sequence). The CDR3 runs to 12 residues.

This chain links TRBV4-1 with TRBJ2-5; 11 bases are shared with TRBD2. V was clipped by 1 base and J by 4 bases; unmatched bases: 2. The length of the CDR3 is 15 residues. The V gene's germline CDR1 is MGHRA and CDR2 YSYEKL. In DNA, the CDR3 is TGCGCCAGCAGCCAAGGGACTAGCGGGCTAGAGACCCAGTACTTC. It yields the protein CASSQGTSGLETQYF.

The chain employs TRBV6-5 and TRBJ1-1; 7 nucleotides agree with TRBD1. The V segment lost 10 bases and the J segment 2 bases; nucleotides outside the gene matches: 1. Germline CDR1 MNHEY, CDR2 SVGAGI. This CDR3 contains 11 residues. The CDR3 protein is CATGGNTEAFF. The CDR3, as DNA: TGTGCCACAGGGGGAAACACTGAAGCTTTCTTT.

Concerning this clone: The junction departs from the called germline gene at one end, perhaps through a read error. CDR3 coding DNA: TGTGCCAGCTCCCCACAGGGGATGGGAACTGAAGCTTTCTTT. This codes for CASSPQGMGTEAFF. V is TRBV18 and J is TRBJ1-1, with 7 bases fitting TRBD1. The CDR3 covers 14 residues. Germline assignment: CDR1 KGHSH and CDR2 LQKENI.

The DNA of the CDR3 is TGCGCCAGCAGTGGTGGGGGTGGCATCTCGGCGTCCCAGTACTTC. As protein: CASSGGGGISASQYF. This chain joins TRBV10-2 and TRBJ2-5; the D gene could be TRBD1 or TRBD2 (5 bases each). The CDR3 spans 15 residues. Between the trimmed V and J ends, which lost 4 bases and 9 bases, there was a span of 21 bases. Germline CDR1 WSHSY, CDR2 SAAADI.

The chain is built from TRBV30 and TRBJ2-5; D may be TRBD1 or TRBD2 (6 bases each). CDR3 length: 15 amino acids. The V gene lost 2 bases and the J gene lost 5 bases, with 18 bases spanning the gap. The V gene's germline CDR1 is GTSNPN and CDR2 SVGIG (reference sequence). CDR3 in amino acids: CAWSFRRGGPETQYF. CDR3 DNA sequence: TGTGCCTGGAGTTTCAGGCGAGGGGGGCCCGAGACCCAGTACTTC.

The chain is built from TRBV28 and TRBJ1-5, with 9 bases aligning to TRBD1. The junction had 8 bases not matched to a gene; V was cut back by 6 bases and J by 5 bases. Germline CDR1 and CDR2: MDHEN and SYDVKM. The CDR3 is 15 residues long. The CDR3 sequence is CASRITGTGHQPQHF. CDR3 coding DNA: TGTGCCAGCAGAATAACCGGGACAGGGCATCAGCCCCAGCATTTT.

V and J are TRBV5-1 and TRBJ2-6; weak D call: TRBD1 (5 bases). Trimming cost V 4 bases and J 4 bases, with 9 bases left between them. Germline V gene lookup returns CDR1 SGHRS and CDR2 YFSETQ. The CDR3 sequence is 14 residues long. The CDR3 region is CASSPGYGANVLTF. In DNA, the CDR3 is TGCGCCAGCAGCCCAGGGTACGGGGCCAACGTCCTGACTTTC.

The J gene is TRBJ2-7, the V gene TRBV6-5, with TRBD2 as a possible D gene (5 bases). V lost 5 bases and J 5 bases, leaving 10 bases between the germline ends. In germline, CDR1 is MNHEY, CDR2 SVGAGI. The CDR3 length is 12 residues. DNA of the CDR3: TGTGCCAGCAGTACCCCGGGGAACGAGCAGTACGTC. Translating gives CASSTPGNEQYV.

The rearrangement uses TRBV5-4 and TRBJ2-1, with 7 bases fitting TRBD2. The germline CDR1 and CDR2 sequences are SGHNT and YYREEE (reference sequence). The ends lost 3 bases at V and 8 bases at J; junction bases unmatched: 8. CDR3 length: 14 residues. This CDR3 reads CASSWEAGRDEQFF. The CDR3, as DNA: TGTGCCAGCAGCTGGGAGGCAGGGAGGGATGAGCAGTTCTTC.

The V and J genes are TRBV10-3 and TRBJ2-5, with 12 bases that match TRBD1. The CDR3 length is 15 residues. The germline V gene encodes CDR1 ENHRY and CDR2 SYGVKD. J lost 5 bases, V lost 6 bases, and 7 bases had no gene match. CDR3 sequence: CAISLGTGGRETQYF. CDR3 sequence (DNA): TGTGCCATCAGCCTCGGGACAGGGGGCAGGGAGACCCAGTACTTC.

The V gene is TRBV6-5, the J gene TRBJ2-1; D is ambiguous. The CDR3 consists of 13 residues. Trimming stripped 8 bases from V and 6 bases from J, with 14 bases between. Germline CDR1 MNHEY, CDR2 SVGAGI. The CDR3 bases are TGTGCCAGCCAAGGGCCCAATATCAATGAGCAGTTCTTC. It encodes CASQGPNINEQFF.

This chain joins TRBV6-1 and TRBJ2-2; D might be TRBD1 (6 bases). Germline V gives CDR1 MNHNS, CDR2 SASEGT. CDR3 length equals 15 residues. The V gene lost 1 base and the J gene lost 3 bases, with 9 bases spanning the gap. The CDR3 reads CASSEGSGDTGELFF. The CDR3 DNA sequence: TGTGCCAGCAGTGAAGGTTCAGGGGACACCGGGGAGCTGTTTTTT.

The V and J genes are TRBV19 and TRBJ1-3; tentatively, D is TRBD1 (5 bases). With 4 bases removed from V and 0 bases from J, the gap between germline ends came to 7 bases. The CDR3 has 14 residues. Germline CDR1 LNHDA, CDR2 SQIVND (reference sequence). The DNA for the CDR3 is TGTGCCAGTAGTAAAGACAGCTCTGGAAACACCATATATTTT. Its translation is CASSKDSSGNTIYF.

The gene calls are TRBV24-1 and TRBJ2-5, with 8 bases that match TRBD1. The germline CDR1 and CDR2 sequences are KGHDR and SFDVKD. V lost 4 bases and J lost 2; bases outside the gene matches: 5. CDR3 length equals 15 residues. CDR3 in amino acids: CATSDRQGIQETQYF. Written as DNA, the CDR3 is TGTGCCACCAGTGACCGACAGGGGATTCAAGAGACCCAGTACTTC.

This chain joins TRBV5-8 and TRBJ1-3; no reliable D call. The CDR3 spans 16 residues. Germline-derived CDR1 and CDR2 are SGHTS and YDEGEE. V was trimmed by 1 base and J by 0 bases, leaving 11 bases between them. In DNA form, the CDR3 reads TGTGCCAGCAGCTTGTATTTCCCCCTCTCTGGAAACACCATATATTTT. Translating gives CASSLYFPLSGNTIYF.

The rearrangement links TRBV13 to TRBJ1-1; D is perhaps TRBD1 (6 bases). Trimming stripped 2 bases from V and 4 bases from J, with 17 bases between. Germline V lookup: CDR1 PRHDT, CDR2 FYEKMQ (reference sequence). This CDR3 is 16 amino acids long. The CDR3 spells CASSLIPRGPSTEAFF. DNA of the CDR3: TGTGCCAGCAGCTTAATTCCCCGGGGGCCGAGCACTGAAGCTTTCTTT.

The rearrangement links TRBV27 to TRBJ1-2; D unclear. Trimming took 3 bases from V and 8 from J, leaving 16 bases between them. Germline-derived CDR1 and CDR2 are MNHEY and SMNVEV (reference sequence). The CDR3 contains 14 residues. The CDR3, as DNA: TGTGCCAGCAGTTTGACCGGGCGGGGTCGGGGCTACACCTTC. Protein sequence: CASSLTGRGRGYTF.